The T cell receptor (beta chain) under discussion was sequenced for a study of T cells in Graves' hyperthyroidism and ophthalmopathy. General study results and limits: Most thyroid-expanded clonotypes above 0.001 were also found in blood. In validation, the model predicted ophthalmopathy. These predictions came a median roughly 7.1 months before onset.

This clonotype was detected only a few times. The antigen is undetermined. The TCR beta CDR3 regions underwent amplification using RNA transcripts as the source. Using the HTBI primer set, a first-round RT-PCR was run on the TCR CDR3. TCRdb re-analysed the multiplex PCR reads in MiXCR, keeping a single row per CDR3 protein. The sample yields 620,000 or so distinct CDR3 sequences, roughly 15% seen once. With duration under 3 months, ophthalmopathy was active: Clinical Activity Score at least 3, NOSPECS at least 4. Germline CDR1 reads DFQATT; CDR2 reads SNEGSKA (reference sequence). The V gene lost 3 bases and the J gene lost 7 bases, with 16 bases spanning the gap. This CDR3 region has 14 residues.

The TCR comes from a woman in her 50s with Graves' ophthalmopathy. Sequenced input: blood. The V gene is TRBV20-1, the J gene TRBJ1-5; unclear D gene. The CDR3 loop reads CSASDGNPGQPQHF. DNA for the CDR3: TGCAGTGCTAGCGATGGGAACCCCGGCCAGCCCCAGCATTTT.